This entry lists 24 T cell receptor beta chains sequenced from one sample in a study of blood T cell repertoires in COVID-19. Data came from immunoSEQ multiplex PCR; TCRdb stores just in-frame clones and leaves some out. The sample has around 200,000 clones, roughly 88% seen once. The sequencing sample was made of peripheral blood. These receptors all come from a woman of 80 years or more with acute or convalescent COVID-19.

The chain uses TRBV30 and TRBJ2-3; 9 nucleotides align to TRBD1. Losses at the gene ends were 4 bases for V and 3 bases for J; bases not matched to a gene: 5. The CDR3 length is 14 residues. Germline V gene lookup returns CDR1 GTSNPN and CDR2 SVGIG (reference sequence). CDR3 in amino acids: CAWKHRGPTDTQYF. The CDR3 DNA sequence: TGTGCCTGGAAGCACAGGGGGCCGACAGATACGCAGTATTTT.

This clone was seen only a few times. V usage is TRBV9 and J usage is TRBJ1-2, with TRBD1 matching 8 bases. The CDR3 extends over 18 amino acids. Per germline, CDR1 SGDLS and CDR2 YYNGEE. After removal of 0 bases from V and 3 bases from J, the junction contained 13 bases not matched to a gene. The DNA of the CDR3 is TGTGCCAGCAGCGTAGGTCGGTCAGGGGGCGCCAAGGACTATGGCTACACCTTC. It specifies CASSVGRSGGAKDYGYTF.

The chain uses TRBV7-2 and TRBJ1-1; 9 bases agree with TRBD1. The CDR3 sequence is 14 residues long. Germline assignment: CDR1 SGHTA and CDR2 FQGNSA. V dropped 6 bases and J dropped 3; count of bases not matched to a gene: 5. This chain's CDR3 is CASRPRDRDTEAFF. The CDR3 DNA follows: TGTGCCAGCAGACCTAGGGACAGGGACACTGAAGCTTTCTTT.

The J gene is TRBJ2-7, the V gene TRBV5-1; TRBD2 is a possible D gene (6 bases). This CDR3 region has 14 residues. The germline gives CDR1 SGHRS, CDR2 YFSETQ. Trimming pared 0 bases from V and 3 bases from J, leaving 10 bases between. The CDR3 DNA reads TGCGCCAGCAGCTTGGGCGCTAGCGACTACGAGCAGTACTTC. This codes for CASSLGASDYEQYF.

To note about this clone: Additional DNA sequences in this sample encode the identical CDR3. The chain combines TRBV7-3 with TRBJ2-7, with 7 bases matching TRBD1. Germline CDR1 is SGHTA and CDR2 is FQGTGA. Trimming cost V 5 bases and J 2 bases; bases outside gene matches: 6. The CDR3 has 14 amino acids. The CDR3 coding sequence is TGTGCCAGCAGCCCGACAGGGTCGCCCTACGAGCAGTACTTC. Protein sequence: CASSPTGSPYEQYF. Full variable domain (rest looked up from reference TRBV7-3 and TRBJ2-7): GAGVSQTPSNKVTEKGKYVELRCDPISGHTALYWYRQSLGQGPEFLIYFQGTGAADDSGLPNDRFFAVRPEGSVSTLKIQRTERGDSAVYLCASSPTGSPYEQYFGPGTRLTVT.

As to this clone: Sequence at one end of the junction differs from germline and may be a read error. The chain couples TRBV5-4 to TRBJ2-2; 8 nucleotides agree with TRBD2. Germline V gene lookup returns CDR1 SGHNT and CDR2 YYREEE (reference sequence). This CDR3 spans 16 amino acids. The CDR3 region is CASTLPGAGGPGELFF. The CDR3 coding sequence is TGTGCCAGCACCTTGCCGGGGGCGGGAGGCCCCGGGGAGCTGTTTTTT. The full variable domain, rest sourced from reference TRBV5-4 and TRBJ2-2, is ETGVTQSPTHLIKTRGQQVTLRCSSQSGHNTVSWYQQALGQGPQFIFQYYREEENGRGNFPPRFSGLQFPNYSSELNVNALELDDSALYLCASTLPGAGGPGELFFGEGSRLTVL.

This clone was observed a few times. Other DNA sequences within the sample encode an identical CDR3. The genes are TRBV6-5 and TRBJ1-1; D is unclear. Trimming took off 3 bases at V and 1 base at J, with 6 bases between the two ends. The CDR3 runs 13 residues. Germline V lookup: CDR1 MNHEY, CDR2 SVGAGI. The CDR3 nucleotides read TGTGCCAGCAGTTATCGGGGGAACACTGAAGCTTTCTTT. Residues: CASSYRGNTEAFF.

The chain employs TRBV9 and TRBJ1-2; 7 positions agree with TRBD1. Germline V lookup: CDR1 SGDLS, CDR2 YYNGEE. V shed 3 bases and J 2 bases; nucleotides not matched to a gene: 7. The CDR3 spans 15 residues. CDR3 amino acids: CASSETGQGNYGYTF. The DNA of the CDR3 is TGTGCCAGCAGCGAGACAGGGCAGGGCAACTATGGCTACACCTTC.

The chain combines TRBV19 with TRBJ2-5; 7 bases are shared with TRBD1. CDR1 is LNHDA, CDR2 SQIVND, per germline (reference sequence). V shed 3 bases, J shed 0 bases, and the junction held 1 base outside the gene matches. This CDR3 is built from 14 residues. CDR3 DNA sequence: TGTGCCAGTAGTATCGGGACAGACCAAGAGACCCAGTACTTC. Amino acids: CASSIGTDQETQYF.

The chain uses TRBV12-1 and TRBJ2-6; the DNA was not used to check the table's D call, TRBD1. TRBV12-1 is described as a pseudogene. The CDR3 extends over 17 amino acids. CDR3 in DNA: TGTGCCAGCAGCGTGGAGGGACAGAACTCTGGGGCCAACGTCCTGACTTTC. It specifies CASSVEGQNSGANVLTF.

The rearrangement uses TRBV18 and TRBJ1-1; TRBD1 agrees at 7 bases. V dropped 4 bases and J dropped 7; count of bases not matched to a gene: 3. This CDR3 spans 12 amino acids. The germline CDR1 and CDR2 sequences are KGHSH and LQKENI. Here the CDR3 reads CASSRDSHEAFF. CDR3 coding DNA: TGTGCCAGCTCACGGGACAGCCATGAAGCTTTCTTT.

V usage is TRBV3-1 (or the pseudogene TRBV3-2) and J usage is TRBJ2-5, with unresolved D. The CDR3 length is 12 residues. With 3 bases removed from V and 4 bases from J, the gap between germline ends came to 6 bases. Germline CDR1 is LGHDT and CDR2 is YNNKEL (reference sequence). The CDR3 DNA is TGTGCCAGCAGCCATTTACTAGAGACCCAGTACTTC. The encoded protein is CASSHLLETQYF.

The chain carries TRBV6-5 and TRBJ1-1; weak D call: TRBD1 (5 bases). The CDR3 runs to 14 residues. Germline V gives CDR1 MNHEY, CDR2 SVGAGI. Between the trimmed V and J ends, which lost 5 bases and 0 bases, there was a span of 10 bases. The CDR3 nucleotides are TGTGCCAGCAGTATAAACAGGATGAACACTGAAGCTTTCTTT. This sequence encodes CASSINRMNTEAFF.

The CDR3 region is CASSPQGTTNTGELFF. CDR3 in DNA: TGTGCCAGCAGCCCACAAGGGACTACTAACACCGGGGAGCTGTTTTTT. This rearrangement joins TRBV7-8 to TRBJ2-2; the match to TRBD2 covers 7 bases. Per germline, CDR1 SGHVS and CDR2 FQNEAQ. V shed 5 bases and J 2 bases; nucleotides not matched to a gene: 8. The CDR3 has 16 amino acids.

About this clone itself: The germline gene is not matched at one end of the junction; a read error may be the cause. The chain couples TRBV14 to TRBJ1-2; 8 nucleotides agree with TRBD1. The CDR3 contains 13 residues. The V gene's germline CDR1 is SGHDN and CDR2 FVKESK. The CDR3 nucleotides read TGTGCCAGCAGCCAAGCGGGACAGGCACCTTCTAGCTTC. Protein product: CASSQAGQAPSSF.

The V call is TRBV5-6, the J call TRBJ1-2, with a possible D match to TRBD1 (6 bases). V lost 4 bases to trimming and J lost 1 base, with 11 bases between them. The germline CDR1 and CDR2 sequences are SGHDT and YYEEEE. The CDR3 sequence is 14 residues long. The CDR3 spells CASSQGTFNYGYTF. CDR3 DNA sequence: TGTGCCAGCAGCCAGGGGACATTTAACTATGGCTACACCTTC. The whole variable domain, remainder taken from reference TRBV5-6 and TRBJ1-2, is DAGVTQSPTHLIKTRGQQVTLRCSPKSGHDTVSWYQQALGQGPQFIFQYYEEEERQRGNFPDRFSGHQFPNYSSELNVNALLLGDSALYLCASSQGTFNYGYTFGSGTRLTVV.

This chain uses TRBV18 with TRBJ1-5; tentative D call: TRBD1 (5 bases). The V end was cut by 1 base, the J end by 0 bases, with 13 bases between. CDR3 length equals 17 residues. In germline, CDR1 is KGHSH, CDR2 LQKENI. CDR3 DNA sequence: TGTGCCAGCTCACCACAAAGACAGCAGGATAGCAATCAGCCCCAGCATTTT. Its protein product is CASSPQRQQDSNQPQHF.

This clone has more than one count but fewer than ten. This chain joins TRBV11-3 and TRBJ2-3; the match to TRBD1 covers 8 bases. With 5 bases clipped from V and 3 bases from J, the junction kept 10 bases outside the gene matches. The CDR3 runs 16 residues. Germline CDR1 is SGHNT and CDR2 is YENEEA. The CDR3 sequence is CASSPHQGAETDTQYF. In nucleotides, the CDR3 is TGTGCCAGCAGCCCTCATCAGGGGGCTGAGACAGATACGCAGTATTTT.

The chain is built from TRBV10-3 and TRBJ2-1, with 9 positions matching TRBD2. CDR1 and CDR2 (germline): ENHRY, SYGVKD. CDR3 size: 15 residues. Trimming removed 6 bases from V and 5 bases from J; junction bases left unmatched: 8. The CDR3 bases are TGTGCCATCAGGACTGCGGGGGGGCCCCACAATGAGCAGTTCTTC. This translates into CAIRTAGGPHNEQFF.

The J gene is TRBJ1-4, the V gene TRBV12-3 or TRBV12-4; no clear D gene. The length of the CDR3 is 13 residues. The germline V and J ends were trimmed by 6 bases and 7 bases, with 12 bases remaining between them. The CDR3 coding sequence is TGTGCCAGCAGCGGCGGGCGGACTGAAAAACTGTTTTTT. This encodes CASSGGRTEKLFF.

CDR3 loop: CSASLAGLRAQYF. The CDR3 region has the DNA TGCAGTGCTAGTCTGGCGGGACTTCGGGCCCAGTACTTC. The rearrangement joins TRBV20-1 to TRBJ2-5; a possible D gene is TRBD2 (6 bases). Trimming removed 3 bases at V and 9 bases at J, with 17 bases between. The germline V gene encodes CDR1 DFQATT and CDR2 SNEGSKA (reference sequence). The CDR3 is made up of 13 amino acids.

CDR3 nucleotide sequence: TGTGCCAGCAGCTTAGATCTTCTCAACGGCGGGGGGCGCGTCTATGGCTACACCTTC. Amino acids: CASSLDLLNGGGRVYGYTF. The rearrangement links TRBV11-2 to TRBJ1-2, with a weak D call TRBD1 (6 bases). V was pared by 0 bases and J by 4 bases, with 24 bases between. The CDR3 extends over 19 amino acids. Germline V gives CDR1 SGHAT, CDR2 FQNNGV.

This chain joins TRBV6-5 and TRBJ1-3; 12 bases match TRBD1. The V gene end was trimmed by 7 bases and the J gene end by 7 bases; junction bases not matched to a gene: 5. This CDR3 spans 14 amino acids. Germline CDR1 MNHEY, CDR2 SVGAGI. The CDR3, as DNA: TGTGCCAGCACTCGGGGACAGGGGGCTAACACCATATATTTT. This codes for CASTRGQGANTIYF.

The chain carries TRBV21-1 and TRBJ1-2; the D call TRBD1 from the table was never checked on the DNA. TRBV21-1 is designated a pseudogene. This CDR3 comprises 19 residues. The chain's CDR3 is CASSKAPLQGPHNNYGYTF. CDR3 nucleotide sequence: TGTGCCAGCAGCAAAGCCCCGTTACAGGGGCCACATAATAACTATGGCTACACCTTC.